This T cell receptor beta chain derives from a study of blood T cell repertoires in COVID-19. Study-level information: Samples of COVID-19 (acute and convalescent) were obtained from the United States, Italy and Spain. PBMCs, B-cell-depleted T cells, or T cells were the source of the cDNA or gDNA that made up the material.

Seattle participants joined during active infection and were tracked over time. Profiled with immunoSEQ multiplex PCR; TCRdb holds only in-frame clones, not every one. This sample yields about 300,000 clones, of which approximately 84% are seen a single time; roughly 1.5% belongs to the top ten. Germline CDR1 is ENHRY and CDR2 is SYGVKD. The V and J ends lost 4 bases and 3 bases, in that order; junction bases with no gene match: 2. CDR3 length: 16 amino acids. This chain connects TRBV10-3 to TRBJ2-2; 13 positions agree with TRBD2. Input material: peripheral blood. The receptor's source is a human donor with COVID-19, enrolled during active disease. The donor label of this sample is uncertain. CDR3 protein: CAISGTSGRDTGELFF. In DNA form, the CDR3 reads TGTGCCATCAGTGGCACTAGCGGGAGGGACACCGGGGAGCTGTTTTTT.